One sample yielded the 17 T cell receptor beta chains listed below, sequenced in a study of blood T cell repertoires in COVID-19. Using immunoSEQ multiplex PCR, the repertoire was profiled, and TCRdb retains in-frame clones only, with some absent. The profile shows about 160,000 clones, less than 90% of them singletons. Sequenced sample: PBMCs or T cells enriched from blood (not recorded which). These receptors all stem from a woman between 50 and 59 years old who had recovered from COVID-19.

The chain couples TRBV28 to TRBJ1-6, with D maybe TRBD1 (5 bases). This CDR3 spans 16 amino acids. V gave up 3 bases and J gave up 8 bases, with 17 bases separating them. The germline V gene encodes CDR1 MDHEN and CDR2 SYDVKM. The CDR3: CASSFARVEWYSPLHF. The CDR3 DNA is TGTGCCAGCAGTTTCGCCAGGGTAGAGTGGTATTCACCCCTCCACTTT.

V is TRBV9 and J is TRBJ1-3; TRBD1 agrees at 8 bases. Trimming at V came to 4 bases and at J to 4 bases, leaving 13 bases not matched to a gene. The CDR3 has 17 residues. In germline, CDR1 is SGDLS, CDR2 YYNGEE. CDR3 in DNA: TGTGCCAGCAGCAAACGGGGCCTCCAGGGGGCAGGAAACACCATATATTTT. It specifies CASSKRGLQGAGNTIYF.

The chain uses TRBV27 and TRBJ2-3; possibly TRBD1 for D (5 bases). The germline V gene encodes CDR1 MNHEY and CDR2 SMNVEV (reference sequence). Between the trimmed V and J ends, which lost 5 bases and 1 base, there was a span of 13 bases. The CDR3 totals 15 residues. The CDR3 sequence is CASSKQGLRTDTQYF. In DNA form, the CDR3 reads TGTGCCAGCAGTAAGCAGGGCCTCCGCACAGATACGCAGTATTTT.

This chain connects TRBV5-4 to TRBJ2-5; D may be TRBD2 (6 bases). Looked up from germline, CDR1 is SGHNT and CDR2 is YYREEE (reference sequence). Trimming took off 0 bases at V and 5 bases at J, with 8 bases between the two ends. This CDR3 spans 13 amino acids. CDR3 loop: CASSLEGGETQYF. The CDR3 coding sequence is TGTGCCAGCAGCTTGGAAGGAGGGGAGACCCAGTACTTC. Drawing the rest from reference TRBV5-4 and TRBJ2-5, the complete variable domain is ETGVTQSPTHLIKTRGQQVTLRCSSQSGHNTVSWYQQALGQGPQFIFQYYREEENGRGNFPPRFSGLQFPNYSSELNVNALELDDSALYLCASSLEGGETQYFGPGTRLLVL.

The chain is built from TRBV7-2 and TRBJ1-2; 8 nucleotides align to TRBD1. Germline CDR1 and CDR2: SGHTA and FQGNSA. The CDR3 is 17 amino acids. V was clipped by 1 base and J by 4 bases; unmatched bases: 11. The CDR3 DNA sequence: TGTGCCAGCAGCTTAGGGCAGGACAGGGTTTCGTTCTATGGCTACACCTTC. Residues: CASSLGQDRVSFYGYTF.

The chain has TRBV24-1 and TRBJ2-7; D perhaps matches TRBD1 (6 bases). The CDR3 sequence is 12 residues long. Germline lookup yields CDR1 KGHDR and CDR2 SFDVKD. The ends were cut back, 2 bases at V and 7 bases at J, with 8 bases in the middle. The CDR3 DNA follows: TGTGCCACCAGTGATTCAAGGGGGGAGCAGTACTTC. It yields the protein CATSDSRGEQYF.

The chain uses TRBV24-1 and TRBJ2-7; D gene uncertain. Trimming left V 7 bases short and J 4 bases short, with 25 bases between. CDR1 is KGHDR, CDR2 SFDVKD, per germline. This CDR3 is 17 amino acids long. CDR3 DNA: TGTGCCACCAGGCTATCTCAACCATCCCCAAAGACTTACGAGCAGTACTTC. Translated, it gives CATRLSQPSPKTYEQYF.

The CDR3 nucleotides read TGTGCCAGCAGCGTAGCGCCAGATAGCAATCAGCCCCAGCATTTT. Translation gives CASSVAPDSNQPQHF. The chain employs TRBV9 and TRBJ1-5; D remains unclear. Trimming left V 0 bases short and J 0 bases short, with 7 bases between. The CDR3 loop spans 15 amino acids. Germline CDR1 SGDLS, CDR2 YYNGEE.

The rearrangement joins TRBV24-1 to TRBJ2-5, with 10 bases matching TRBD2. Trimming took 3 bases from V and 0 from J; bases not matched to a gene: 6. CDR1 is KGHDR and CDR2 is SFDVKD in the germline V gene. The CDR3 consists of 17 residues. The chain's CDR3 is CATSDGTSGEYQETQYF. The CDR3, as DNA: TGTGCCACCAGTGATGGTACTAGCGGGGAGTACCAAGAGACCCAGTACTTC.

This clone came up once. J is TRBJ2-5 and V is TRBV25-1; 9 bases line up with TRBD2. V lost 1 base to trimming and J lost 6 bases; unmatched junction nucleotides: 12. Germline CDR1 is MGHDK and CDR2 is SYGVNS. The CDR3 is made up of 17 amino acids. The CDR3 here is CASSELSRREGLQTQYF. CDR3 DNA sequence: TGTGCCAGCAGTGAATTGAGTCGGCGGGAGGGCCTACAGACCCAGTACTTC.

The chain couples TRBV10-3 to TRBJ2-2; D may be TRBD2 (5 bases). V lost 6 bases, J lost 8 bases, and 10 bases lay in between. The CDR3 is 12 amino acids. Germline loops: CDR1 ENHRY, CDR2 SYGVKD. Here the CDR3 reads CAISRAGGELFF. The CDR3 nucleotides read TGTGCCATCAGCCGGGCGGGTGGGGAGCTGTTTTTT.

The rearrangement joins TRBV4-2 to TRBJ1-3, with 9 bases identical to TRBD1. The CDR3 runs 15 residues. CDR1 is LGHNA, CDR2 YNFKEQ, per germline. With V trimmed by 4 bases and J by 3 bases, 4 bases remained unmatched. The CDR3 DNA is TGTGCCAGCAGCCCAACAGGGGGCTATGGAAACACCATATATTTT. Amino acids: CASSPTGGYGNTIYF.

The CDR3 DNA follows: TGTGCCAGCAAGGGACAGGGGGCTTCACCCCTCCACTTT. Protein product: CASKGQGASPLHF. V and J are TRBV28 and TRBJ1-6; TRBD1 aligns across 12 bases. The CDR3 is 13 residues long. V lost 7 bases to trimming and J lost 9 bases; unmatched junction nucleotides: 1. The germline V gene has CDR1 MDHEN and CDR2 SYDVKM.

This CDR3 reads CASSPTGATNEKLFF. CDR3 coding DNA: TGTGCCAGCAGCCCGACAGGCGCAACTAATGAAAAACTGTTTTTT. This chain uses TRBV3-1 (or the pseudogene TRBV3-2) with TRBJ1-4; weak D call: TRBD1 (6 bases). CDR1 is LGHDT, CDR2 YNNKEL, per germline (reference sequence). This CDR3 spans 15 amino acids. The germline V and J ends were trimmed by 4 bases and 0 bases, with 9 bases remaining between them.

The rearrangement links TRBV4-2 to TRBJ2-1; TRBD1 matches at 9 bases. This CDR3 is built from 19 residues. Germline V CDR1 and CDR2: LGHNA, YNFKEQ. Trimming cost V 0 bases and J 6 bases; bases outside gene matches: 15. The DNA of the CDR3 is TGTGCCAGCAGCCAAGATCGGGTCGGCGGGACAGGGAGGCCCAATGAGCAGTTCTTC. It yields the protein CASSQDRVGGTGRPNEQFF.

This rearrangement joins TRBV6-2 or TRBV6-3 to TRBJ1-5; 7 nucleotides line up with TRBD1. Germline V gene lookup returns CDR1 MNHEY and CDR2 SVGEGT. The CDR3 runs to 17 residues. V shed 6 bases and J 4 bases; nucleotides not matched to a gene: 15. The CDR3 nucleotides read TGTGCCAGCAGCCCCCCAGTCGACAGGGCTAGGAATCAGCCCCAGCATTTT. Protein product: CASSPPVDRARNQPQHF.

This sequence joins TRBV18 and TRBJ2-7; TRBD1 matches at 9 bases. Trimming removed 6 bases from V and 3 bases from J; junction bases left unmatched: 6. This CDR3 region has 14 residues. Germline loops: CDR1 KGHSH, CDR2 LQKENI. The CDR3 DNA sequence: TGTGCCAGCTCTTCCCGACAGGGGGGCTACGAGCAGTACTTC. Protein sequence: CASSSRQGGYEQYF. The full variable domain, with the rest looked up from reference TRBV18 and TRBJ2-7, is NAGVMQNPRHLVRRRGQEARLRCSPMKGHSHVYWYRQLPEEGLKFMVYLQKENIIDESGMPKERFSAEFPKEGPSILRIQQVVRGDSAAYFCASSSRQGGYEQYFGPGTRLTVT.